Sequencing of this T cell receptor beta chain was carried out in a study of cytomegalovirus exposure and HLA in healthy donors. CDR1 and CDR2 from the germline V gene are SGHVS and FQNEAQ. With V trimmed by 5 bases and J by 8 bases, 9 bases remained unmatched. The CDR3 consists of 14 residues. Data came from immunoSEQ multiplex PCR; TCRdb stores just in-frame clones and leaves some out. The sample includes 95,000 to 150,000 clones, around nine tenths of them seen just once. This TCR came from a woman aged 18-30 years in good health and CMV-seropositive. The source material was PBMCs. The rearrangement links TRBV7-8 to TRBJ1-2; 9 positions match TRBD1. CDR3: CASSLGQGIGGYTF. The CDR3 DNA reads TGTGCCAGCAGCCTCGGACAGGGGATCGGAGGCTACACCTTC.